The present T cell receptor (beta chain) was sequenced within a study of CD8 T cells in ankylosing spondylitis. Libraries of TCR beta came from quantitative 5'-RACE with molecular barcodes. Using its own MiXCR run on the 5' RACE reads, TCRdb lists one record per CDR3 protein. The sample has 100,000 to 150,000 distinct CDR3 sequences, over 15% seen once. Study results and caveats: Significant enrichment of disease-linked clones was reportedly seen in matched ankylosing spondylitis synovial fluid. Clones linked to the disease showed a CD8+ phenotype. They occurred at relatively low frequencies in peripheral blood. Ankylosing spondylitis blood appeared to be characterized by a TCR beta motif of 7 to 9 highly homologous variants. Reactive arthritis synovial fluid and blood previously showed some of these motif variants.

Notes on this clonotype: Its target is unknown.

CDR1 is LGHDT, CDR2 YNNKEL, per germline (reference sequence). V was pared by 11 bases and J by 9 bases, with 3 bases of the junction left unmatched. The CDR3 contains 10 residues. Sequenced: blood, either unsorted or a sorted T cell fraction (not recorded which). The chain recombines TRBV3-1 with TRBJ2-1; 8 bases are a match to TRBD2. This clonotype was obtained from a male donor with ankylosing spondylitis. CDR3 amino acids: CAAGGGEQFF. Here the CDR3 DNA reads TGTGCCGCGGGGGGTGGTGAGCAGTTCTTC.